This T cell receptor (beta chain) was captured in a study of blood T cells in healthy people across ages. Only a few counts were recorded for this clonotype. No antigen is known for it. V lost 6 bases to trimming and J lost 3 bases; unmatched junction nucleotides: 9. This CDR3 region has 16 residues. Germline loops: CDR1 WNHNN, CDR2 SYGVQD (reference sequence). Each donor was a healthy Caucasian individual from Russia, aged about 6 to 90. Each donor supplied roughly 10 milliliters of peripheral blood. The use of a sample-barcoded 5' primer and a J-beta primer mix characterized a second PCR of about 7 to 12 cycles. Every sample returned 3 million or more CDR3-containing paired-end reads. TCRdb fed the 5' RACE reads into MiXCR, producing one record per CDR3 protein. The sample lists hundreds of thousands of distinct CDR3 sequences; roughly 43% were seen once. Overall study findings and caveats: Relative to aged donors, long-lived donors carried more naive CD4+ cells and displayed higher diversity.

This clonotype originated in an elderly man in good health. This chain uses TRBV10-1 with TRBJ2-5; TRBD2 matches at 11 bases. Sample: blood. In DNA form, the CDR3 reads TGCGCCAGCAGCCCGGGGATGGGACTAGCGGAAGAGACCCAGTACTTC. It encodes CASSPGMGLAEETQYF.